The TCR beta chain under discussion was sequenced for a study of metastatic and nonmetastatic thyroid tumors. As for the study in general: Repertoires from blood and tumor or nodule tissue of malignant and benign thyroid patients were compared.

TCRdb called clones again from the PCR reads with MiXCR. The sample lists 5,500 to 7,000 clones, 30% to 35% occurring once. Thyroid surgery was preceded by no treatment in any patient. Germline V gene sequence: CDR1 SGHAT, CDR2 FQNNGV. This CDR3 contains 16 residues. V was clipped by 5 bases and J by 6 bases, with 23 bases between them. The chain recombines TRBV11-2 with TRBJ2-7; D perhaps matches TRBD2 (8 bases). Sample: adjacent normal tissue. This TCR came from a female donor with papillary thyroid cancer or a benign thyroid nodule (not recorded which). Some clones in this sample may be carry-over from other donors' samples. CDR3 amino acids: CASSPRTSSSGGEQYF. CDR3 DNA sequence: TGTGCCAGCAGCCCACGGACTAGCTCCTCAGGGGGCGAGCAGTACTTC.